A selection of T cell receptor beta chains follows, all from one sample in a study of cytomegalovirus exposure and HLA in healthy donors. Libraries were prepared by immunoSEQ multiplex PCR; TCRdb keeps only in-frame clonotypes and omits some of them. Counted here are about 150,000 clones, about 82% occurring once; the ten biggest clones make up roughly 1.8%. Sequencing was done on a sample of PBMCs. The receptors shown here come from a female donor in good health and CMV-seropositive. Both conserved end residues are part of each CDR3. The D gene is left open where the match is weak. Clone size is given for some rows only: seen once, a few or many times, or a class if the clone is expanded.

j_call,clone_size,d_call,v_call,cdr3_nt,cdr3_aa
TRBJ1-1,NA,NA,TRBV30,TGTGCCTGGAGCGCGGGTTGGGGCACTGAAGCTTTCTTT,CAWSAGWGTEAFF
TRBJ2-1,NA,NA,TRBV27,TGTGCCAGCAGATCTGAGAGGGACGGACAGTACAATGAGCAGTTCTTC,CASRSERDGQYNEQFF
TRBJ2-1,NA,TRBD2,TRBV20-1,TGCAGTGGGCTAGCGGGAGGCCAGTTCTTC,CSGLAGGQFF
TRBJ1-2,NA,NA,TRBV6-5,TGTGCCAGCAGTTCCTCGGGGGCCATGGCTGGCTACACCTTC,CASSSSGAMAGYTF
TRBJ2-3,NA,NA,TRBV5-1,TGCGCCAGCAGCTTGTGGGTCTCGCGGGTTCCTAGCACAGATACGCAGTATTTT,CASSLWVSRVPSTDTQYF
TRBJ1-1,NA,NA,TRBV2,TGTGCCAGCAGAGCGACAGGTTCGGAGGCTTTCTTT,CASRATGSEAFF
TRBJ2-5,NA,NA,TRBV7-9,TGTGCCAGCAGCTTAGGGTCTGGCGGAACGGAGACCCAGTACTTC,CASSLGSGGTETQYF
TRBJ1-2,NA,TRBD1,TRBV19,TGTGCCAGCTCAAGACAGGGGGGGTCACGAATGTATGGCTACACCTTC,CASSRQGGSRMYGYTF
TRBJ1-2,NA,TRBD1,TRBV10-2,TGCGCCAGCAGCGACAGGGCAATCGGCTACACCTTC,CASSDRAIGYTF
TRBJ1-6,NA,NA,TRBV6-1,TGTGCCAGCAGTGAAGCGCTTCATGGAGATTCACCCCTCCACTTT,CASSEALHGDSPLHF
TRBJ2-2,few,TRBD2,TRBV7-9,TGTGCCAGCAGCTTATACTTAGGGGACTATGGCACCGGGGAGCTGTTTTTT,CASSLYLGDYGTGELFF
TRBJ2-5,NA,TRBD2,TRBV5-1,TGCGCCAGCCAACGAGGAGAGGCGAGACTAGCGGGAGCTGAGACCCAGTACTTC,CASQRGEARLAGAETQYF
TRBJ1-1,once,NA,TRBV6-1,TGTGCCAGCAGTGAAGAGGGGTACACTGAAGCTTTCTTT,CASSEEGYTEAFF
TRBJ1-5,NA,NA,TRBV7-9,TGTGCCAGCAGGCAGGACGGGGGTTTTGATCAGCCCCAGCATTTT,CASRQDGGFDQPQHF
TRBJ1-2,NA,TRBD1,TRBV4-2,TGTGCCAGCAGCCAAGAAACCCAGGGGGATAACTATGGCTACACCTTC,CASSQETQGDNYGYTF
TRBJ2-7,NA,TRBD2,TRBV7-2,TGTGCCAGCAGCATGGGACTAGCGGGGGGGCCCGACGAGCAGTACTTC,CASSMGLAGGPDEQYF
TRBJ2-2,once,TRBD2,TRBV7-6,TGTGCCAGCAGCTTTAACGGAGCGGGGGGCACCGGGGAGCTGTTTTTT,CASSFNGAGGTGELFF
TRBJ2-5,NA,TRBD2,TRBV6-1,TGTGCCAGCAGTGATGGCGGGAGCGTGGAGACCCAGTACTTC,CASSDGGSVETQYF
TRBJ1-1,few,TRBD1,TRBV5-1,TGCGCCAGCAGCGGCGGACAGGGGGGGAAAGCTTTCTTT,CASSGGQGGKAFF
TRBJ1-2,NA,TRBD1,TRBV6-5,TGTGCCAGCAGTTACCAGGGACAGGGCTATGGCTACACCTTC,CASSYQGQGYGYTF
TRBJ1-1,NA,NA,TRBV27,TGTGCCAGCAGTAACTATAGGGGTCGTGGGAACACTGAAGCTTTCTTT,CASSNYRGRGNTEAFF
TRBJ2-5,NA,NA,TRBV5-1,TGCGCCAGCAGCTTGGGTTCAATAGAGACCCAGTACTTC,CASSLGSIETQYF
TRBJ1-1,NA,NA,TRBV18,TGTGCCAGCTCACCAGTGGGGCAGGTAATGAACACTGAAGCTTTCTTT,CASSPVGQVMNTEAFF
TRBJ2-3,NA,NA,TRBV6-1,TGTGCCAGCAGTGTCCCGGTTACAGATACGCAGTATTTT,CASSVPVTDTQYF
TRBJ1-1,NA,TRBD1,TRBV7-6,TGTGCCAGCAGACAGGGGTCCAACACTGAAGCTTTCTTT,CASRQGSNTEAFF
TRBJ2-7,NA,TRBD2,TRBV28,TGTGCCAGCGCGACTAGCTCTCCCTACGAGCAGTACTTC,CASATSSPYEQYF
TRBJ1-1,NA,NA,TRBV7-9,TGTGCCAGCAGCCCTTTGATACAGGGTCGTCGAGCTTTCTTT,CASSPLIQGRRAFF
TRBJ1-2,NA,NA,TRBV4-1,TGCGCCAGCAGCCAAGATCACACTAACTATGGCTACACCTTC,CASSQDHTNYGYTF
TRBJ1-1,NA,NA,TRBV5-1,TGCGCCAGCAGCTTGCGGTTTGACACTGAAGCTTTCTTT,CASSLRFDTEAFF
TRBJ2-1,few,TRBD2,TRBV10-2,TGCGCCAGCAGAGAACTAGCGGGAGTGGCTGAGCAGTTCTTC,CASRELAGVAEQFF
TRBJ2-7,NA,NA,TRBV11-2,TGTGCCAGCAGCTCGACTGGGGCTGCGACCCCCTACGAGCAGTACTTC,CASSSTGAATPYEQYF
TRBJ2-5,few,NA,TRBV10-3,TGTGCCATCAGCTCGCGAGAGACCCAGTACTTC,CAISSRETQYF
TRBJ2-7,NA,NA,TRBV6-4,TGTGCCAGCAGTGAAGGTCGTGGAGCCCCTGACGAGCAGTACTTC,CASSEGRGAPDEQYF
TRBJ2-3,NA,TRBD2,TRBV2,TGTGCCAGCAGTGACAGCGGGACGAGCACAGATACGCAGTATTTT,CASSDSGTSTDTQYF
TRBJ2-3,NA,TRBD2,TRBV5-4,TGTGCCAGCAGCTTGGCCGGCCGGGGGGCAGATACGCAGTATTTT,CASSLAGRGADTQYF
TRBJ2-5,few,TRBD2,TRBV4-1,TGCGCCAGCAGCCAAGAACCGGGACTAAAACTGGAGACCCAGTACTTC,CASSQEPGLKLETQYF